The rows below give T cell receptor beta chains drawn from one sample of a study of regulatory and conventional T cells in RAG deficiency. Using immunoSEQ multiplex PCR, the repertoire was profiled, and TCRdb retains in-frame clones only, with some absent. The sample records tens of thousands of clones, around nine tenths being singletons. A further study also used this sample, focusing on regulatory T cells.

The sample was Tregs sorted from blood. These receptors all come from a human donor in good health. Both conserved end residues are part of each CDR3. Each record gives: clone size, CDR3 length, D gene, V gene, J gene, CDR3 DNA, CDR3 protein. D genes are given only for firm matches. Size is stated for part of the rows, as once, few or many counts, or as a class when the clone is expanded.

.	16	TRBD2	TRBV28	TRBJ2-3	TGTGCCAGCACCACCCTCCATGTTAGCGGGGGTGATACGCAGTATTTT	CASTTLHVSGGDTQYF
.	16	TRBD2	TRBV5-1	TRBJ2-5	TGCGCCAGCAGCTTGGGCCTAGCGGGGGGCCAAGAGACCCAGTACTTC	CASSLGLAGGQETQYF
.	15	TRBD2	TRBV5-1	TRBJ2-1	TGCGCCAGCAGCTGGGGGCGGGGGGGCCTGAATGAGCAGTTCTTC	CASSWGRGGLNEQFF
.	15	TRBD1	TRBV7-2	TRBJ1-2	TGTGCCAGCAGCTCACCGGACAGGGGAGAAAATGGCTACACCTTC	CASSSPDRGENGYTF
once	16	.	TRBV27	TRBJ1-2	TGTGCCAGCAGTTTTTTGGCCGGACGGCCTTACTATGGCTACACCTTC	CASSFLAGRPYYGYTF
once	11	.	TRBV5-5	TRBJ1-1	TGTGCCAGCAGGCTCGGAACTGAAGCTTTCTTT	CASRLGTEAFF
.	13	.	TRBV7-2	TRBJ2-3	TGTGCCAGCAGCCACAATAGTGGAGATACGCAGTATTTT	CASSHNSGDTQYF
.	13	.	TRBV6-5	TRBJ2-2	TGTGCCAGCGGGCTATTGAACACCGGGGAGCTGTTTTTT	CASGLLNTGELFF
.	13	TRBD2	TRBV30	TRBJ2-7	TGTGCCTGGACGAAGCGGGGGAGCTACGAGCAGTACTTC	CAWTKRGSYEQYF
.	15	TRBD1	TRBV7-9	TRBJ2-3	TGTGCCAGCAGCTTAGGGACAGGGAGGTGGGATACGCAGTATTTT	CASSLGTGRWDTQYF
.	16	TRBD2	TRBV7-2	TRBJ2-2	TGTGCCAGCAGCCGGGGACTAGCGGGGGGGACCGGGGAGCTGTTTTTT	CASSRGLAGGTGELFF
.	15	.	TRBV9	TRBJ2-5	TGTGCCAGCAGCGCCCAGGTTGGGGGGCAAGAGACCCAGTACTTC	CASSAQVGGQETQYF
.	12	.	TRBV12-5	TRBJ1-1	TGTGCTAGTGGTTTTAGGGGCACTGAAGCTTTCTTT	CASGFRGTEAFF
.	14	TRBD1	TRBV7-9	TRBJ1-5	TGTGCCAGCAGCCAAACAGGGGTGGTTCAGCCCCAGCATTTT	CASSQTGVVQPQHF
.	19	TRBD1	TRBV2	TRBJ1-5	TGTGCCAGCAGTGAAGGTGCCAGGGGGCGATTCGAGAGCAATCAGCCCCAGCATTTT	CASSEGARGRFESNQPQHF
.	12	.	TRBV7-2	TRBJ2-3	TGTGCCAGCAGCCGTGTCCCAGATACGCAGTATTTT	CASSRVPDTQYF
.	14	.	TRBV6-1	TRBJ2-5	TGTGCCAGCAGTGGGCCTAGCTTCCAAGAGACCCAGTACTTC	CASSGPSFQETQYF
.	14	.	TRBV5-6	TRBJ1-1	TGTGCCAGCAGCTTCCCCGGGTTTAACACTGAAGCTTTCTTT	CASSFPGFNTEAFF
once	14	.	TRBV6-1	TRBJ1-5	TGTGCCAGCAGTCAGACGGATAGCAATCAGCCCCAGCATTTT	CASSQTDSNQPQHF
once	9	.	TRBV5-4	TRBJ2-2	TGTGCCTTACACCGGGGAGCTGTTTTT	CALHRGAVF
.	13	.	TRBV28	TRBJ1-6	TGTGCCAGCAGGCCTCACGGGAATTCACCCCTCCACTTT	CASRPHGNSPLHF
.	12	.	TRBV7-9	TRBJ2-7	TGTGCCAGCAGCTTAGAGGAGTACGAGCAGTACTTC	CASSLEEYEQYF
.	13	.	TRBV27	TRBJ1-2	TGTGCCAGTTCCCAGAGTCAGGGTCAGGGCTACACCTTC	CASSQSQGQGYTF
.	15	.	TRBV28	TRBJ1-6	TGTGCCAGCAGTTGGGCGTCAGGGGCTAATTCACCCCTCCACTTT	CASSWASGANSPLHF
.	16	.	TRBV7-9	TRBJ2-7	TGTGCCAGCAGCCCCTACGGGGCACAGGAGGCCTACGAGCAGTACTTC	CASSPYGAQEAYEQYF